This T cell receptor beta chain was recovered during a study of blood T cell repertoires in COVID-19. Assay used: immunoSEQ multiplex PCR; TCRdb lists only in-frame clones, some missing. The table lists fewer than 250,000 clones, around 80% of them singletons, with around 9.3% in the top ten. With 1 base removed from V and 4 bases from J, the gap between germline ends came to 8 bases. The CDR3 has 14 residues. Per germline, CDR1 SGHVS and CDR2 FNYEAQ. The sequence came from a woman at least 80 years old with acute or convalescent COVID-19. Sequencing was performed on peripheral blood. This rearrangement joins TRBV7-6 to TRBJ2-1; possibly TRBD2 for D (6 bases). For the CDR3, the DNA is TGTGCCAGCAGCTTAGGCGGGGTATACAATGAGCAGTTCTTC. Translated, it gives CASSLGGVYNEQFF.